This is a list of T cell receptor beta chains from one sample in a study of OX40 agonist ivuxolimab in advanced cancers. Clones were sequenced by immunoSEQ multiplex PCR, and TCRdb holds only the in-frame ones, with some missing. In the table there are 25,000 to 35,000 clones, about 80% of which are singletons. Sequenced material: CD4+ or CD8+ T cells sorted from blood, taken in a trial of the OX40 agonist ivuxolimab. The receptors derive from an adult with an advanced solid tumor such as melanoma, head and neck, liver or kidney cancer. Each CDR3 is given with its conserved first and last residue. A D gene is named only where the DNA matches it firmly. A clone size is listed for some rows: how often the clone was seen (once, few, many), or a class if it is expanded.

abundance	v_gene	j_gene	d_gene	CDR3nt	CDR3aa
-	TRBV27	TRBJ1-6	-	TGTGCCAGCAGTCCGCACGGGCTGGGGGGGAATTCACCCCTCCACTTT	CASSPHGLGGNSPLHF
few	TRBV7-2	TRBJ2-1	TRBD2	TGTGCCAGCAGCCCGAGCCGGGGGGGTCAGAACAATGAGCAGTTCTTC	CASSPSRGGQNNEQFF
-	TRBV6-4	TRBJ2-3	-	TGTGCCAGCAGTGACTACTACAGTAGCACAGATACGCAGTATTTT	CASSDYYSSTDTQYF
-	TRBV9	TRBJ2-1	TRBD1	TGTGCCAGCAGCGTTGGGGACAGGGAAAATGAGCAGTTCTTC	CASSVGDRENEQFF
-	TRBV29-1	TRBJ2-2	-	TGCAGCGTTCCCCAGCCAAACACCGGGGAGCTGTTTTTT	CSVPQPNTGELFF
-	TRBV4-1	TRBJ2-2	TRBD1	TGCGCCAGCAGCCAGGGACAGAAAAACACCGGGGAGCTGTTTTTT	CASSQGQKNTGELFF
-	TRBV11-1	TRBJ1-5	-	TGTGCCAGCAGCTTACAGGGTAGCAATCAGCCCCAGCATTTT	CASSLQGSNQPQHF
-	TRBV5-6	TRBJ2-5	TRBD1	TGTGCCAGCAGCTACCTGGGACAGGGGGTACAGACCCAGTACTTC	CASSYLGQGVQTQYF
-	TRBV10-3	TRBJ2-7	-	TGTGCCATCAGTGAGTGGCGGGACAGCATGTACGAGCAGTACTTC	CAISEWRDSMYEQYF
-	TRBV5-1	TRBJ2-7	TRBD2	TGCGCCAGCAGCATCAGTGGCGTCCAGCGGGGCTCCGAGCAGTACTTC	CASSISGVQRGSEQYF
-	TRBV13	TRBJ2-2	TRBD1	TGTGCCAGCAGCTTAGGAGCGGGACAGGGACAATCCGGGGAGCTGTTTTTT	CASSLGAGQGQSGELFF
-	TRBV4-1	TRBJ2-3	TRBD1	TGCGCCAGCAGCCGGACAGGGCCCTCCACAGATACGCAGTATTTT	CASSRTGPSTDTQYF
-	TRBV19	TRBJ1-1	-	TGTGCCAGTAGCCCAGGTTCCCCTGAAGCTTTCTTT	CASSPGSPEAFF
-	TRBV18	TRBJ2-7	TRBD1	TGTGCCAGCTTAGACGGACAGGCTGCTTACTACGAGCAGTACTTC	CASLDGQAAYYEQYF
-	TRBV5-4	TRBJ2-1	TRBD1	TGTGCCAGCAGTAAGGGGCAGGGGGCTAGATCCTACAATGAGCAGTTCTTC	CASSKGQGARSYNEQFF
-	TRBV6-5	TRBJ2-7	-	TGTGCCACCGCCCCCAGCCTAGCATCACACGAGCAGTACTTC	CATAPSLASHEQYF
-	TRBV6-5	TRBJ1-1	-	TGTGCCAGCAGTTACTCGGAGGGGGTTAACGCTGAAGCTTTCTTT	CASSYSEGVNAEAFF
-	TRBV9	TRBJ1-4	-	TGTGCCAGCAGTCCCCCGGGGGGCTTTGGTGAAAAACTGTTTTTT	CASSPPGGFGEKLFF
once	TRBV7-2	TRBJ1-2	-	TGTGCCAGCAGCTTAGCGTATACAGCCCCGGAGGACTATGGCTACACCTTC	CASSLAYTAPEDYGYTF
-	TRBV4-3	TRBJ1-3	-	TGCGCCAGCAGCCAAGATATGGCAGGAGGAAACACCATATATTTT	CASSQDMAGGNTIYF
-	TRBV29-1	TRBJ2-7	-	TGCAGCGTCCACCGGGGTACAGATTACGAGCAGTACTTC	CSVHRGTDYEQYF
-	TRBV11-2	TRBJ1-5	-	TGTGCCAGCAGCTTGCGTGAGGCAAGCAATCAGCCCCAGCATTTT	CASSLREASNQPQHF
-	TRBV7-9	TRBJ2-1	-	TGTGCCAGCAGCTTAGTTGGGACTCCGGACGACAATGAGCAGTTCTTC	CASSLVGTPDDNEQFF
-	TRBV5-4	TRBJ2-2	-	TGTGCCAGCAGCTTGGCCCGGGGGACCGGGGAGCTGTTTTTT	CASSLARGTGELFF
-	TRBV5-4	TRBJ2-1	-	TGTGCCAGCAGCTCCGGACTAAATGAGCAGTTCTTC	CASSSGLNEQFF
-	TRBV9	TRBJ1-6	-	TGTGCCAGCTGCGTGGGGGAGCCTAATTCACCCCTCCACTTT	CASCVGEPNSPLHF
once	TRBV29-1	TRBJ2-7	TRBD1	TGCAGCGTTGAAGGACAGGGGGCGGACTACGAGCAGTACTTC	CSVEGQGADYEQYF
-	TRBV19	TRBJ1-4	TRBD1	TGTGCCAGTTCTTTCGGGACAGGGGAAGTTAAGGAAAAACTGTTTTTT	CASSFGTGEVKEKLFF
-	TRBV9	TRBJ2-3	TRBD2	TGTGCCAGCAGCAACCGACTAGCGGAGATCACAGATACGCAGTATTTT	CASSNRLAEITDTQYF
-	TRBV5-1	TRBJ2-5	-	TGCGCCAGCAGGGATTCAGAGACCCAGTACTTC	CASRDSETQYF
-	TRBV19	TRBJ1-4	TRBD1	TGTGCCAGTAGTATTCTACAGGGGGCGCAAACTAATGAAAAACTGTTTTTT	CASSILQGAQTNEKLFF
-	TRBV11-2	TRBJ2-7	TRBD2	TGTGCCAGCAGCCCTAGCGGGAGGGCCACTTACGAGCAGTACTTC	CASSPSGRATYEQYF
-	TRBV29-1	TRBJ2-1	TRBD2	TGCAGCGTTGGCGGGACTAGCGGGAGAAATGAGCAGTTCTTC	CSVGGTSGRNEQFF
-	TRBV7-9	TRBJ2-3	-	TGTGCCAGCAGCCCCCCCGGTGGGGGAGGAGATACGCAGTATTTT	CASSPPGGGGDTQYF
-	TRBV19	TRBJ1-2	-	TGTGCCAGTAGTATCCTCGCGGGGGCTCATAACTATGGCTACACCTTC	CASSILAGAHNYGYTF
once	TRBV6-5	TRBJ1-6	-	TGTGCCAGCAGTTCTACAGGGTTTCGGCCCCTCCACTTT	CASSSTGFRPLHF
-	TRBV11-2	TRBJ2-5	TRBD2	TGTGCCAGCAGCTCGCCGGGACTAGAAGAGACCCAGTACTTC	CASSSPGLEETQYF
-	TRBV19	TRBJ1-3	-	TGTGCCAGTAGTCAGCCGAGCTCTGGAAACACCATATATTTT	CASSQPSSGNTIYF
-	TRBV15	TRBJ2-1	-	TGTGCCACCAGCAGAGGAGTCGGCTCCTACAATGAGCAGTTCTTC	CATSRGVGSYNEQFF
few	TRBV13	TRBJ2-2	-	TGTGCCAGCAAGACAGGGAACACCGGGGAGCTGTTTTTT	CASKTGNTGELFF
-	TRBV13	TRBJ2-3	TRBD2	TGTGCCAGCAGCTCTTGGGCTCTGGCGGGGGGTTCCACTAGCACAGATACGCAGTATTTT	CASSSWALAGGSTSTDTQYF
-	TRBV4-1	TRBJ1-4	-	TGCGCCAGCAGCCCCCGAGGGACTGGTGGCCCCGAAAAACTGTTTTTT	CASSPRGTGGPEKLFF
-	TRBV13	TRBJ2-7	TRBD2	TGTGCCAGCAGACCTTGGACTAGCGGGAGCTACGAGCAGTACTTC	CASRPWTSGSYEQYF
-	TRBV19	TRBJ2-7	-	TGTGCCAGTAGTCCCCGTTCTGGGGTTGAGCAGTACTTC	CASSPRSGVEQYF
many	TRBV29-1	TRBJ1-1	-	TGCAGCGCCCAAGGGGACGGAAACACTGAAGCTTTCTTT	CSAQGDGNTEAFF
-	TRBV28	TRBJ2-2	TRBD1	TGTGCCAGCAGTTTAGGACAGGGTTGGGACGGGGAGCTGTTTTTT	CASSLGQGWDGELFF
once	TRBV9	TRBJ2-5	TRBD1	TGTGCCAGCAGCTCAAGGACAGGGGAAAGCCAAGAGACCCAGTACTTC	CASSSRTGESQETQYF
-	TRBV5-4	TRBJ2-1	-	TGTGCCAGCAGTTTTCTCGACGGATACAATGAGCAGTTCTTC	CASSFLDGYNEQFF
-	TRBV2	TRBJ1-5	-	TGTGCCAGCAGTGATGGCAGGGTGATCGATCAGCCCCAGCATTTT	CASSDGRVIDQPQHF
-	TRBV7-2	TRBJ2-5	-	TGTGCCAGCAGCTTAGCGGGTCGCCAAGAGACCCAGTACTTC	CASSLAGRQETQYF
-	TRBV27	TRBJ2-7	-	TGTGCCAGCAGTTCCCTTAACGGGGGTACGTCCAACGAGCAGTACTTC	CASSSLNGGTSNEQYF
-	TRBV7-3	TRBJ2-5	TRBD2	TGTGCCAGCAGCAGCGGGACTCTTGAGACCCAGTACTTC	CASSSGTLETQYF
once	TRBV9	TRBJ2-7	-	TGTGCCAGCAGCGTAGCTCCGGAGGACTTGAACTACGAGCAGTACTTC	CASSVAPEDLNYEQYF
once	TRBV19	TRBJ2-7	-	TGTGCCAGTAGTCCTACCGGGACCACACTCTACGAGCAGTACTTC	CASSPTGTTLYEQYF
-	TRBV5-1	TRBJ1-1	-	TGCGCCAGCAGTATTTCTTCAGCCGTACTTCATGACACTGAAGCTTTCTTT	CASSISSAVLHDTEAFF
-	TRBV5-4	TRBJ1-1	-	TGTGCCAGCAGCTCCTCGGGGGGCGGGGGTGACACTGAAGCTTTCTTT	CASSSSGGGGDTEAFF
-	TRBV27	TRBJ2-1	TRBD1	TGTGCCAGCAGCAGGGGGCCCTACAATGAGCAGTTCTTC	CASSRGPYNEQFF